The source of this TCR beta chain is a study of cytomegalovirus exposure and HLA in healthy donors (dated by TCRdb to 2015 to 2018). A note on the overall study: In an earlier analysis of 550 to 750 of the donors, approximately 300 Gb of sequence data and 95 million to 130 million unique TCR beta sequences from roughly 200 million T cells were reported. The study profiled the T cell repertoires of about 720 subjects by immunosequencing and related them to cytomegalovirus serostatus. Several DR-DQ haplotypes were treated as single units for association and clustering because of strong linkage in the cohort. High-throughput TCR immunosequencing, statistical association of individual TCRs with disease status, and machine learning were combined to predict cytomegalovirus infection status. To study patterns of TCR occurrence, a later analysis re-analyzed previously published TCR beta repertoires from around 670 donors and added high-resolution HLA genotyping. Besides the first cohort of around 700 subjects, a separate validation cohort made up of 120 different subjects was used. About 320 gigabases of sequencing data and 78 million or so unique TCR sequences were included in an early release covering 550 to 800 HLA-typed donors. All discovery cohort repertoires had been generated on a single sequencing platform. The study aimed to test whether cataloging public T cell receptors could reveal signatures of past pathogen exposure. Rather than using new phenotypic data, the later analysis identified candidate immune exposures from TCR beta sequences and from how often those sequences occurred across donors. The genetic ancestry cluster associated with self-reported Caucasian donors included roughly four fifths of the approximately 410 genotyped donors. A later genetic analysis took genome-wide SNP genotypes for about 65% of the 666 donors and used that subset as a discovery cohort. Donor age, sex, ethnicity and CMV serostatus were compiled together with the repertoire data. Class I and class II HLA loci were covered by the typing at four-digit resolution. The number of donors typed differed by locus, with roughly 629-640 for A, B, C, DRB1 and DQB1, around 500 for DQA1, some 570 for DPA1, and roughly 450 for DPB1. Across 398 genotyped donors of the cohort, an average of approximately 220,000 unique TCR beta nucleotide sequences per donor were sequenced, and approximately 17% of those sequences were non-productive. An earlier analysis of 587 of the donors used high-throughput TCR beta sequencing to judge whether each TCR beta V gene segment behaved as functional or pseudogenic.

From the cysteine up to the phenylalanine, the CDR3 has a length of 15 residues. CDR3 DNA only is kept here, 45 bases in frame from base 1. Taken from the germline V gene, the CDR1 and CDR2 loops are MDHEN and SYDVKM. The germline V and J ends show losses of 5 bases and 5 bases respectively, and no gene match explains 12 bases of the junction. Broader findings and caveats from the paper: In vitro tests confirmed that three of the cytomegalovirus-associated TCR beta chains recognize cytomegalovirus antigens. It was suggested by the authors that the approach could potentially be generalized to other disease states and immunological phenotypes. Strong co-occurrence of HLA alleles, especially DR and DQ, made assigning TCR associations to individual alleles difficult. Immune exposure information for the cohort was limited to CMV serostatus. Sequencing depth was assumed to be roughly uniform across donors in the presence/absence analyses, though that assumption may not hold. In a later analysis, HLA-associated TCR beta chains were found to be more clonally expanded and to have lower generation probabilities than equally common non-associated chains. HLA typing was unavailable for some donors at each locus, so association tests used only the typed subset. The classifier was reported to diagnose cytomegalovirus status with high specificity and sensitivity in both the original cohort and the validation cohort. Correlated functional status among segregating V segments might reflect linkage disequilibrium, but an unknown experimental factor could not be ruled out. The earlier analysis of fewer than 750 of the donors excluded some 15 rarely observed V segments, including chromosome 9 orphons, because counts were too low. The 87-base-pair reads could not distinguish some IMGT-functional V segments, including TRBV6-2 and TRBV6-3, so those segments were excluded. A further reported finding was that TCR beta sequences accurately predicted the HLA-A and HLA-B alleles for most subjects in the first cohort. A later analysis associated about 16,000 TCR beta sequences with specific HLA alleles at a false discovery rate of 0.05. A later analysis found that TCR association rates varied across HLA loci, with DRB1 alleles showing the most associated TCRs and HLA-C alleles the fewest. The study gave a list of some 150 TCR beta chains associated with cytomegalovirus. In an earlier analysis of 587 of the donors, most TCR beta V segments appeared in productive rearrangements about 87% or about 30% of the time, broadly matching IMGT annotations. A later analysis reported that several top co-occurrence clusters appeared linked to parvovirus B19, influenza, CMV and Epstein-Barr virus. A later analysis found that most CMV-associated TCR beta chains appeared HLA-restricted, with HLA associations seemingly driven largely by CMV exposure. A group of highly shared sequence variants was considered likely to be a technical artifact of the sequencing pipeline. Across donors, most TCR sequences were observed very rarely, whereas some public TCRs were present in many individuals. A later genetic analysis reported fewer N-insertions in productive TCRs among donors in an Asian-associated ancestry cluster than the roughly 670-donor mean. In a later genetic analysis, a missense DCLRE1C variant was associated with V-gene and J-gene trimming of TCR beta chains, and the association was replicated in an independent cohort. This cohort had only TCR beta chains sequenced, and the lack of alpha or paired-chain data limited which features could be detected.

Libraries came from the immunoSEQ multiplex PCR assay. The multiplex PCR relied on a mix of 60 forward primers for TCR Vbeta segments and 13 reverse primers for TCR Jbeta segments. The CDR3 region of rearranged TCR beta genes was amplified from genomic DNA by a multiplex PCR assay. The Illumina HiSeq System was used to sequence the amplified TCR beta libraries as 87-base-pair reads. On the study's bioinformatics: A later analysis counted 65 million to 90 million unique TCR beta chains across the 550 to 800 repertoires, and around 9.9 million of these chains were shared by at least two donors. To remove PCR and sequencing errors, raw reads were error-corrected and collapsed into unique sequences using a nearest-neighbor algorithm that merged closely related sequences. To assign V, D and J gene segments, CDR3 sequences were aligned to IMGT reference sequences. Each retained sequence needed at least a six-nucleotide match to both a V gene segment and a J gene segment. Rearrangements were classified as productive when the CDR3 lacked stop codons and remained in frame with V and J, and all other rearrangements were classified as non-productive. Following IMGT convention, CDR3 was defined as the stretch from the second conserved V-encoded cysteine to the conserved J-encoded phenylalanine. The earlier analysis of around 640 of the donors excluded sequences that lacked an unambiguous match to a single V gene segment. An earlier analysis of 587 of the donors called V segments functional above 56.7% productive rearrangements and segregating when the between-donor standard deviation exceeded 5%. A statistical classification framework was built for diagnosing cytomegalovirus status from the catalog of TCR beta chain sequences. V and J gene assignment, in a later analysis, came from comparing TCR nucleotide sequences with IMGT/GENE-DB human TR gene sequences. In a later analysis, CDR3 sequences and most-parsimonious VDJ recombination scenarios were assigned using the TCRdist pipeline. A later analysis defined each TCR beta chain by its CDR3 amino acid sequence plus V-gene family, and excluded reads lacking a unique V-gene family. To address suspected cross-contamination and a sequencing artifact, a later analysis removed around 590 highly shared, low-generation-probability nucleotide sequences. A later analysis calculated a clonal expansion index for each public chain from normalized within-repertoire ranks of inferred template counts. In a later analysis, generation probabilities were computed with a VDJ recombination model fitted to out-of-frame rearrangements, and the resulting probabilities were checked against IGoR. In a later analysis, TCR-TCR, TCR-HLA and TCR-CMV co-occurrence was scored with hypergeometric tests, and a repertoire-size bias correction was applied to TCR pairs. To estimate false discovery rates, a later analysis permuted the HLA or CMV assignments 20 times. In a later analysis, co-occurring TCRs were grouped using DBSCAN, and TCRdist sequence similarity was added for clustering within HLA-allele-positive subsets. Repertoires with fewer than 30,000 or more than 120,000 public chains were left out of co-occurrence clustering, as were about five repertoires with anomalous nucleotide sharing. TCRdb carries this immuneACCESS record with in-frame sequences only. Its versions omit some clonotypes, under half of them owing to an unresolved V gene in the studies checked, with the rest unexplained. That table furnishes V, J and clone size, whereas the DNA furnished D and trimming. The sample includes roughly 250,000 clones, with roughly 80% observed a single time. The ten largest clones add up to about 0.3% of the sample.

The cohort consisted of 666 healthy bone marrow donors. All cohort members were sampled while nominally healthy, although unrecorded immune exposures were likely present. The donor was CMV seronegative and belonged to the group of several hundred seronegative cohort members. A peripheral blood sample was provided by each donor, and peripheral blood mononuclear cells were used for TCR beta sequencing. Genomic DNA extraction from the blood cell samples was performed with the Qiagen DNeasy Blood Extraction Kit. A word on this clone: Its cognate antigen has yet to be identified. Base qualities were left out, and no much larger clone turns up one base away.

The TCR was taken from a girl aged 2 to 10 in good health and CMV-seronegative. The sequence links TRBV28 to TRBJ2-7; 7 of the junction bases match TRBD1. The sequenced sample was PBMCs. The sequenced DNA is TGTGCCAGCAGTCCGAACCCGAACAGGGGTAACGAGCAGTACTTC. The translation is CASSPNPNRGNEQYF.